This TCR beta chain was recorded in a study of blood T cell repertoires in COVID-19. Sequenced by immunoSEQ multiplex PCR; TCRdb stores in-frame clones only, minus some. The sample has some 330,000 clones, roughly four fifths seen once. CDR1 is LNHDA and CDR2 is SQIVND in the germline V gene (reference sequence). The CDR3 runs to 14 residues. V lost 7 bases and J lost 4; bases outside the gene matches: 7. Source material: PBMCs or T cells enriched from blood (not recorded which). The gene calls are TRBV19 and TRBJ1-5, with 7 bases lining up with TRBD1. This receptor was obtained from a woman aged 45-65 years who had recovered from COVID-19. The CDR3 loop reads CASTADRPNQPQHF. CDR3 in DNA: TGTGCCAGTACCGCGGACAGGCCAAATCAGCCCCAGCATTTT. The full variable domain, in which reference TRBV19 and TRBJ1-5 provide the parts outside the CDR3, is DGGITQSPKYLFRKEGQNVTLSCEQNLNHDAMYWYRQDPGQGLRLIYYSQIVNDFQKGDIAEGYSVSREKKESFPLTVTSAQKNPTAFYLCASTADRPNQPQHFGDGTRLSIL.